This T cell receptor (beta chain) was sequenced during a study of Graves' ophthalmopathy and Graves' hyperthyroidism. This CDR3 contains 12 residues. Germline V gene sequence: CDR1 SQVTM, CDR2 ANQGSEA. V lost 8 bases and J lost 3, with 14 bases in between. The authors amplified TCR beta CDR3 regions, and they did so from RNA transcripts for repertoire sequencing. Scientists carried out first-round RT-PCR using HTBI primers and then a second-round multiplex PCR. TCRdb passed the multiplex PCR reads through MiXCR, listing each CDR3 protein once. The table records hundreds of thousands of distinct CDR3 sequences, about 38% of them present only once.

The sequencing sample was made of peripheral blood. The source is an adult man with Graves' ophthalmopathy. The rearrangement uses TRBV29-1 and TRBJ2-7; maybe TRBD1 (6 bases). In DNA, the CDR3 is TGCAGCAGCCGATCCAGGGGCTACGAGCAGTACTTC. It codes for CSSRSRGYEQYF.